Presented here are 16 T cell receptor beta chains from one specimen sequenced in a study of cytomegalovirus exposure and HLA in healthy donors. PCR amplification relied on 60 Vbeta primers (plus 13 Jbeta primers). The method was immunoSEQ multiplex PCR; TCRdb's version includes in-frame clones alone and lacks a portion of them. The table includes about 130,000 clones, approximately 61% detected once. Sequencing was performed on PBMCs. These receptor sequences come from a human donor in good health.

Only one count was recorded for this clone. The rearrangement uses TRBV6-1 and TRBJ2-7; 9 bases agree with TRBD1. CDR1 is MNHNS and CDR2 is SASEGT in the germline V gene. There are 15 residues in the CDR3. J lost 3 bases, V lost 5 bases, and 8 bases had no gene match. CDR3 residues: CASSSLPGQGYEQYF. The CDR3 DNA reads TGTGCCAGCAGTAGCCTCCCGGGACAGGGCTACGAGCAGTACTTC.

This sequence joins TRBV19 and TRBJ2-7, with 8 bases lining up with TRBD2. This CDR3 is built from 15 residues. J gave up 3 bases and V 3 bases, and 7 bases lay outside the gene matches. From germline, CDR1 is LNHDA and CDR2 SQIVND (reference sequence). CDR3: CASSIQAGVDYEQYF. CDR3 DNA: TGTGCCAGTAGTATTCAAGCGGGAGTGGACTACGAGCAGTACTTC.

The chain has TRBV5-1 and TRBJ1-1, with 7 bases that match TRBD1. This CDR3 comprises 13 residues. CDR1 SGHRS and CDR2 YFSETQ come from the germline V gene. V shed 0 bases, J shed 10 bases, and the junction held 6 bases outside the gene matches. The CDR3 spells CASSLEQGRVAFF. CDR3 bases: TGCGCCAGCAGCTTGGAACAGGGGCGGGTAGCTTTCTTT.

The CDR3 region has the DNA TGTGCCAGCAGCCAAAACTCCTACGAGCAGTACTTC. This encodes CASSQNSYEQYF. The J gene is TRBJ2-7, the V gene TRBV7-6; D gene uncertain. Trimming shortened V by 5 bases and J by 0 bases, and 5 bases separated the two germline ends. This CDR3 is 12 amino acids long. Germline assignment: CDR1 SGHVS and CDR2 FNYEAQ.

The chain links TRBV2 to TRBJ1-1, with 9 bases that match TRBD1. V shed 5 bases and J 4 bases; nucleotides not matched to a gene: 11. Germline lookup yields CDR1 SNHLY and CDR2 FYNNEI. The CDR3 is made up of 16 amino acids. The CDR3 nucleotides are TGTGCCAGCAGTCCCACCGGACAGGGGTTGGGCACTGAAGCTTTCTTT. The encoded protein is CASSPTGQGLGTEAFF.

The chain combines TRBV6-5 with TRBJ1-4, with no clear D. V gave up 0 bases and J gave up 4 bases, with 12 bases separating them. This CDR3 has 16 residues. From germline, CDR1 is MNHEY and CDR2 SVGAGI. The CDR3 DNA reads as TGTGCCAGCAGTTACTCGATCCAGGCAGATAATGAAAAACTGTTTTTT. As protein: CASSYSIQADNEKLFF.

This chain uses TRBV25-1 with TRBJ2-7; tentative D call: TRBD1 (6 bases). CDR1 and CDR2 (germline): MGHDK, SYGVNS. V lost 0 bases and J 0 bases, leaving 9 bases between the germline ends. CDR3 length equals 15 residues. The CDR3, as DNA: TGTGCCAGCAGTGAATATGACAGGTCCTCCTACGAGCAGTACTTC. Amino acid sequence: CASSEYDRSSYEQYF.

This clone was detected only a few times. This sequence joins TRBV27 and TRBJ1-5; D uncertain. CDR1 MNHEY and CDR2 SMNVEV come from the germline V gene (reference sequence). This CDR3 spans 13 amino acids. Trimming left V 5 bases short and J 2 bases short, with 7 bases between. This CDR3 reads CASSRGGNQPQHF. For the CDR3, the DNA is TGTGCCAGCAGTCGTGGAGGCAATCAGCCCCAGCATTTT.

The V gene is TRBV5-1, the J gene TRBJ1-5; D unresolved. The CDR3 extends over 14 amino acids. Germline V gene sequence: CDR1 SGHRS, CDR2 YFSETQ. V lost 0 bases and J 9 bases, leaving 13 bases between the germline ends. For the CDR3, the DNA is TGCGCCAGCAGCTTGGAGGCGGCCAGAGGGCCCCAGCATTTT. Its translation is CASSLEAARGPQHF.

CDR3 bases: TGTGCCAGCAGCTTACTCACAGGGAACACTGAAGCTTTCTTT. This translates into CASSLLTGNTEAFF. V is TRBV5-4 and J is TRBJ1-1; D possibly corresponds to TRBD1 (5 bases). V shed 2 bases and J shed 1 base, with 9 bases lying between them. Germline V gene data show CDR1 as SGHNT and CDR2 as YYREEE (reference sequence). The length of the CDR3 is 14 residues.

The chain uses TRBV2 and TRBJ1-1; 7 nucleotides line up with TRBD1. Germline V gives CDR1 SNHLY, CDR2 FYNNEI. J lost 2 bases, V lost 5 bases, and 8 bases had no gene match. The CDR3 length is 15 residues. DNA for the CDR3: TGTGCCAGCAGTAAGGGACAGACAATTAACACTGAAGCTTTCTTT. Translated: CASSKGQTINTEAFF.

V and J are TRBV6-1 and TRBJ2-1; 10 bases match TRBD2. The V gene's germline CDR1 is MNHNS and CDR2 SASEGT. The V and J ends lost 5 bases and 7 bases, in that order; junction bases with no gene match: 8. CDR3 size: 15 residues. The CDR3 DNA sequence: TGTGCCAGCAGTTCGCTAGCGGGAGCAGGGAATGAGCAGTTCTTC. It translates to CASSSLAGAGNEQFF.

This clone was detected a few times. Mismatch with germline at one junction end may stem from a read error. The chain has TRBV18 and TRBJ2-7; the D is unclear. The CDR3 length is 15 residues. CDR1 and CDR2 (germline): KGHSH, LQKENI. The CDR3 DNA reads TGTGCCAGCGCACCAGGTCGGCAGGACTCCTACGAGCAGTACTTC. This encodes CASAPGRQDSYEQYF.

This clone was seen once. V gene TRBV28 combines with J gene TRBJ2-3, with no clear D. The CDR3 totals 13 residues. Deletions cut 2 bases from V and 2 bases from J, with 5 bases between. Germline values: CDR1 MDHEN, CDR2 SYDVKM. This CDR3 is CASSLISTDTQYF. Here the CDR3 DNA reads TGTGCCAGCAGTTTAATATCCACAGATACGCAGTATTTT.

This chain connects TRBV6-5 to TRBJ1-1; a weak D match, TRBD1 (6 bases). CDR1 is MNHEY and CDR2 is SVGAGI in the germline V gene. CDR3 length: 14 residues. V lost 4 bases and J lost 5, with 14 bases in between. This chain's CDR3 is CASSFAGANTEAFF. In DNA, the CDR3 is TGTGCCAGCAGTTTCGCGGGGGCAAATACTGAAGCTTTCTTT.

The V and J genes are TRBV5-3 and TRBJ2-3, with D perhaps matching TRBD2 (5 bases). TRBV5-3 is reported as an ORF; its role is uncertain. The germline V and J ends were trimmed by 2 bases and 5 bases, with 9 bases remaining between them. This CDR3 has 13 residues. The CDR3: CARSFLAIDTQYF. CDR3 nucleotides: TGTGCCAGAAGCTTTCTAGCCATAGATACGCAGTATTTT.